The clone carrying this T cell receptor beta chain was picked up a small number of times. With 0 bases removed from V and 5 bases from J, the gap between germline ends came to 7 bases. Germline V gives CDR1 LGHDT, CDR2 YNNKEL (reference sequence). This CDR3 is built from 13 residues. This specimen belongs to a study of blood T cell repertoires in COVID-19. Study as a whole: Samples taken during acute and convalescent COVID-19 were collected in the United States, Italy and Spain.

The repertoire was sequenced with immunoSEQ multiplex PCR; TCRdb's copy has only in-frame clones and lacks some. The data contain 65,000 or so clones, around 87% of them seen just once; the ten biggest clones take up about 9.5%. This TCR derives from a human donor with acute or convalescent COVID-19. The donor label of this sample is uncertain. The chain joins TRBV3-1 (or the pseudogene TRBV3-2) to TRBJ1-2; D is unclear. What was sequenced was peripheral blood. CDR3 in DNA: TGTGCCAGCAGCCAAGAGGCCAGATATGGCTACACCTTC. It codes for CASSQEARYGYTF.